This TCR beta chain was obtained from a study of CXCR3-negative and CXCR3-positive naive CD8 T cells. Study-level information: Collectively, the libraries yielded about 135 million TRB reads in total, at about 1.5 +/- 0.3 million per library.

The TRB cDNA libraries were prepared by 5' RACE with UMI labels. TCRdb reprocessed the 5' RACE reads and reports one entry per CDR3 protein, with no DNA. The table lists about 50,000 distinct CDR3 sequences. Details on this clonotype: Its matching antigen is unknown.

The CDR3 length is 18 residues. CDR1 is SGHDT and CDR2 is YYEEEE in the germline V gene. Per CD8+ T cell subset, triplicate sorts of 300,000 cells each were done. Study-level findings and limits: Cryopreservation partially lowered CXCR3 expression, so most assays used fresh PBMCs. Both naive subsets, CXCR3-negative and CXCR3-positive, displayed similar TRBV-TRBJ usage, unlike memory cells.

Specimen: naive CXCR3- CD8+ T cells from blood. As to subset: CD45RO-CCR7+CD27+CD95- naive CD8+ T cells lacking CXCR3 (TNR3-). This clonotype was sampled from a human donor in good health. Some clones in this sample may be carry-over from other donors' samples. This chain joins TRBV5-6 and TRBJ2-2; TCRdb's D call of TRBD2 is untestable without DNA. CDR3: CASSLGGTSGYGAGELFF.